Below, 24 T cell receptor beta chains from the same sample are listed, as sequenced in a study of shared clonotypes between healthy human individuals. Clones were read by immunoSEQ multiplex PCR, and TCRdb kept only the in-frame ones, dropping some. The table includes approximately 470,000 clones, roughly 80% detected once. The sample comprised PBMCs. The receptors come from a middle-aged woman in good health. Some clones in this sample may be carry-over from other donors' samples.

The chain uses TRBV28 and TRBJ1-3; tentative D call: TRBD1 (5 bases). V was clipped by 5 bases and J by 0 bases, with 26 bases between them. Germline V gene sequence: CDR1 MDHEN, CDR2 SYDVKM. CDR3 length equals 20 residues. The CDR3 spells CASSRKSWGSILYSGNTIYF. Here the CDR3 DNA reads TGTGCCAGCAGTCGGAAATCGTGGGGGTCCATTCTATACTCTGGAAACACCATATATTTT.

CDR3 coding DNA: TGTGCCAGCACCCGGACAGCAACTAATGAAAAACTGTTTTTT. Amino acids: CASTRTATNEKLFF. V and J are TRBV2 and TRBJ1-4; D perhaps matches TRBD1 (6 bases). Trimming pared 7 bases from V and 0 bases from J, leaving 9 bases between. Germline V gene lookup returns CDR1 SNHLY and CDR2 FYNNEI. The CDR3 loop spans 14 amino acids.

This clone was seen once. The chain has TRBV4-3 and TRBJ2-1; 10 bases are shared with TRBD1. This CDR3 is built from 16 residues. J lost 9 bases, V lost 1 base, and 9 bases had no gene match. Germline V gene data show CDR1 as LGHNA and CDR2 as YSLEER. CDR3 in DNA: TGCGCCAGCAGCCAAGTAGATAGGACAGGGGGGGGTGAGCAGTTCTTC. Amino acid sequence: CASSQVDRTGGGEQFF.

CDR3 sequence (DNA): TGTGCCAGCAGTGCCGCGGGAGAATGGCCCTACGAGCAGTACTTC. It specifies CASSAAGEWPYEQYF. The chain uses TRBV27 and TRBJ2-7; 7 positions agree with TRBD2. The CDR3 is 15 amino acids. Losses at the gene ends were 5 bases for V and 2 bases for J; bases not matched to a gene: 9. Germline V gene lookup returns CDR1 MNHEY and CDR2 SMNVEV (reference sequence).

The genes are TRBV28 and TRBJ2-6; weak D call: TRBD1 (5 bases). Trimming removed 6 bases from V and 2 bases from J, with 11 bases in between. This CDR3 is built from 15 residues. CDR1 and CDR2 from the germline V gene are MDHEN and SYDVKM. The CDR3, as DNA: TGTGCCAGCAGCCTTACAGGTGCTGGGGCCAACGTCCTGACTTTC. Amino acid sequence: CASSLTGAGANVLTF. Supplemented by reference TRBV28 and TRBJ2-6, the full variable domain reads DVKVTQSSRYLVKRTGEKVFLECVQDMDHENMFWYRQDPGLGLRLIYFSYDVKMKEKGDIPEGYSVSREKKERFSLILESASTNQTSMYLCASSLTGAGANVLTFGAGSRLTVL.

The chain carries TRBV7-2 and TRBJ2-2; no clear D gene. The V end lost 4 bases, the J end lost 8 bases, and 8 bases lay between the germline ends. The V gene's germline CDR1 is SGHTA and CDR2 FQGNSA. CDR3 size: 12 residues. The CDR3: CASSSRLGELFF. CDR3 DNA: TGTGCCAGCAGCTCTCGACTGGGGGAGCTGTTTTTT.

The chain is built from TRBV2 and TRBJ2-7; D is ambiguous. This CDR3 has 13 amino acids. Trimming took off 3 bases at V and 6 bases at J, with 12 bases between the two ends. Germline CDR1 SNHLY, CDR2 FYNNEI. The CDR3 spells CASSEVSPSEQYF. As DNA, the CDR3 is TGTGCCAGCAGTGAGGTCTCCCCCTCCGAGCAGTACTTC.

The chain links TRBV2 to TRBJ1-4, with D uncertain. The germline V and J ends were trimmed by 8 bases and 7 bases, with 14 bases remaining between them. Germline assignment: CDR1 SNHLY and CDR2 FYNNEI. The CDR3 loop spans 13 amino acids. CDR3 protein: CASQTVMGEKLFF. The CDR3 DNA follows: TGTGCCAGCCAAACGGTTATGGGTGAAAAACTGTTTTTT.

Comments on this clone: This likely stems from a read error, as it lies one base from a far larger clone. Different DNA sequences within this sample yield the same CDR3. The V gene is TRBV4-1, the J gene TRBJ1-2; D is uncertain. V lost 4 bases, J lost 2 bases, and 11 bases lay in between. The CDR3 contains 14 residues. Per the germline V gene, CDR1 is MGHRA and CDR2 is YSYEKL. The CDR3 region is CASSPGQMNYGYTF. The DNA of the CDR3 is TGCGCCAGCAGCCCCGGGCAGATGAACTATGGCTACACCTTC.

This clone has only a few counts. The chain uses TRBV7-9 and TRBJ1-1, with D unresolved. The germline gives CDR1 SEHNR, CDR2 FQNEAQ (reference sequence). The CDR3 length is 12 residues. Trimming cost V 1 base and J 11 bases, with 11 bases left between them. DNA for the CDR3: TGTGCCAGCAGCTTAGATGTGGGGTCGGCTTTCTTT. It translates to CASSLDVGSAFF.

In this sample, this clone turned up many times. Additional DNA sequences in this sample encode the identical CDR3. The chain combines TRBV19 with TRBJ2-7; D unresolved. The CDR3 runs 10 residues. Trimming shortened V by 10 bases and J by 3 bases, and 7 bases separated the two germline ends. Germline values: CDR1 LNHDA, CDR2 SQIVND (reference sequence). The CDR3 DNA follows: TGTGCCACCCGACTCTACGAGCAGTACTTC. Translating it yields CATRLYEQYF.

The V gene is TRBV9, the J gene TRBJ2-1; D remains ambiguous. V dropped 0 bases and J dropped 7 bases, with 14 bases sitting between them. The CDR3 spans 15 residues. The germline CDR1 and CDR2 sequences are SGDLS and YYNGEE. CDR3 amino acids: CASSVGPQEGNEQFF. For the CDR3, the DNA is TGTGCCAGCAGCGTAGGGCCGCAGGAAGGTAATGAGCAGTTCTTC.

The V and J genes are TRBV7-9 and TRBJ1-3; no clear D. V was shortened by 5 bases and J by 0 bases, with 14 bases between the two germline ends. CDR3 length: 16 residues. CDR1 is SEHNR and CDR2 is FQNEAQ in the germline V gene (reference sequence). The CDR3 loop reads CASSPRGQSSGNTIYF. CDR3 coding DNA: TGTGCCAGCAGCCCCCGAGGCCAGTCCTCTGGAAACACCATATATTTT.

The genes are TRBV4-3 and TRBJ1-4; 8 bases agree with TRBD1. Germline CDR1 is LGHNA and CDR2 is YSLEER. The CDR3 covers 14 residues. Trimming removed 5 bases from V and 8 bases from J; junction bases left unmatched: 7. CDR3 bases: TGCGCCAGCAGCGCAGGGGGCGCGGGCGAAAAACTGTTTTTT. The encoded protein is CASSAGGAGEKLFF.

CDR3 DNA sequence: TGTGCCAGCAGTTTATTAGGGGGCGGGACTGAAGCTTTCTTT. This sequence encodes CASSLLGGGTEAFF. This chain uses TRBV27 with TRBJ1-1, with 7 bases matching TRBD1. After removal of 1 base from V and 5 bases from J, the junction contained 4 bases not matched to a gene. The CDR3 is made up of 14 amino acids. Germline CDR1 MNHEY, CDR2 SMNVEV (reference sequence).

The V and J genes are TRBV11-2 and TRBJ1-1, with 9 nucleotides matching TRBD1. Per the germline V gene, CDR1 is SGHAT and CDR2 is FQNNGV. This CDR3 spans 15 amino acids. V trimming: 2 bases; J trimming: 1 base; junction bases outside the gene matches: 2. CDR3 in amino acids: CASSLYRGRNTEAFF. The CDR3 DNA is TGTGCCAGCAGCTTATACAGGGGGCGGAACACTGAAGCTTTCTTT.

Turning to this clone: A far larger clone is just one base off, so this is likely a read error. The chain joins TRBV5-1 to TRBJ1-2; TRBD1 aligns across 10 bases. The CDR3 loop spans 16 amino acids. Germline lookup yields CDR1 SGHRS and CDR2 YFSETQ. Trimming cost V 5 bases and J 2 bases; bases outside gene matches: 9. The CDR3 coding sequence is TGCGCCAGCAGACATGACAGGGGGCTTGGGAACTATGGCTACACCTTC. Amino acid sequence: CASRHDRGLGNYGYTF.

The chain is built from TRBV5-5 and TRBJ2-3, with TRBD2 as a possible D gene (6 bases). V was shortened by 4 bases and J by 6 bases, with 15 bases between the two germline ends. CDR1 is SGHKS, CDR2 YYEKEE, per germline (reference sequence). CDR3 length: 14 amino acids. The CDR3 here is CASSRGLLTDTQYF. In nucleotides, the CDR3 is TGTGCCAGCAGCCGAGGACTACTCACGGATACGCAGTATTTT.

The chain employs TRBV6-6 and TRBJ2-3, with TRBD2 as a possible D gene (6 bases). The CDR3 is 12 residues long. Trimming stripped 11 bases from V and 6 bases from J, with 15 bases between. Germline assignment: CDR1 MNHNY and CDR2 SVGAGI (reference sequence). The CDR3 spells CAAFDSGDTQYF. DNA of the CDR3: TGTGCCGCCTTTGATAGCGGTGATACGCAGTATTTT.

A remark on this clone: This may arise from a read error, as a much more abundant clone is one base away. This same CDR3 is encoded by further DNA sequences in the sample. V is TRBV7-2 and J is TRBJ2-5; tentatively, D is TRBD1 (6 bases). Looked up from germline, CDR1 is SGHTA and CDR2 is FQGNSA. The CDR3 is 15 residues long. The CDR3 region is CASSSGQMYQETQYF. In DNA form, the CDR3 reads TGTGCTAGCAGCTCAGGACAGATGTACCAAGAGACCCAGTACTTC.

The chain uses TRBV9 and TRBJ2-3; TRBD2 aligns across 8 bases. Germline assignment: CDR1 SGDLS and CDR2 YYNGEE. The CDR3 runs to 19 residues. J gave up 4 bases and V 0 bases, and 16 bases lay outside the gene matches. CDR3 DNA: TGTGCCAGCAGCGTAGACCCCGGGGCTAGCGGGCTCGGGGCAGATACGCAGTATTTT. Protein: CASSVDPGASGLGADTQYF.

The chain is built from TRBV27 and TRBJ2-1; D unresolved. This CDR3 spans 14 amino acids. The germline V and J ends were trimmed by 0 bases and 6 bases, with 9 bases remaining between them. In germline, CDR1 is MNHEY, CDR2 SMNVEV (reference sequence). CDR3 sequence reads: CASSLSGPPNEQFF. CDR3 sequence (DNA): TGTGCCAGCAGTTTATCAGGACCGCCCAATGAGCAGTTCTTC.

A word on this clone: A far larger clone is one nucleotide away, so this likely arose from a read error. Other DNA sequences in the sample encode the same CDR3. This chain links TRBV30 with TRBJ2-7; 8 bases fit TRBD1. This CDR3 contains 15 residues. Germline V gene sequence: CDR1 GTSNPN, CDR2 SVGIG (reference sequence). The ends lost 3 bases at V and 4 bases at J; junction bases unmatched: 11. The CDR3 sequence: CAWRGGQGLRYEQYF. Here the CDR3 DNA reads TGTGCCTGGAGGGGTGGACAGGGATTAAGGTACGAGCAGTACTTC.

V usage is TRBV18 and J usage is TRBJ2-7; 7 bases fit TRBD2. J gave up 4 bases and V 2 bases, and 11 bases lay outside the gene matches. This CDR3 is 16 amino acids long. The V gene's germline CDR1 is KGHSH and CDR2 LQKENI. The CDR3 reads CASSPSRRELLYEQYF. The CDR3 nucleotides read TGTGCCAGCTCACCATCGAGGCGGGAGCTACTTTACGAGCAGTACTTC.